This T cell receptor (beta chain) appears in the sequencing data of a study of early T cells in non-severe SARS-CoV-2 infection (dated by TCRdb to the early 2020s). Study-level background: Because TCR sequencing relied on bulk RNA taken from unsorted whole blood, pairing of alpha and beta chains was not possible. Study-level results and caveats: VDJdb matching was skewed toward anti-spike CD8 responses, so virus-specific expansions were likely underestimated and private and CD4 specificities were missed.

To prepare the library, 5' RACE was applied. The instrument was a NextSeq 500. In the TCR library protocol, unique molecular identifiers were attached to individual cDNA molecules to correct for PCR bias and sequencing error. TCR alpha and beta chains were both sequenced, and the abundances of alpha and beta sequences in each sample were closely correlated with each other. As for the original processing: Decombinator V4 was used to annotate the V gene, J gene and CDR3 of the TCR sequences. Expanded TCRs were defined as changing significantly between any two time points under a Poisson model with p below 0.0001. TCR abundances were normalised to the total number of TCRs sequenced per sample and were expressed as counts per million. MAIT TCRs were defined by TRAV1-2 paired with TRAJ12, TRAJ20 or TRAJ33, and iNKT TCRs by TRAV10 paired with TRAJ18. VDJdb, accessed 1 November 2021, was searched for CMV, EBV and SARS-CoV-2 annotated TCRs, excluding TCRs annotated for multiple antigens. TCRdb applied fastp at Q25 and MiXCR to the public reads, then kept only in-frame beta chains. For every CDR3 protein sequence, its rows merge into one entry that carries the most common genes and DNA. V and J calls and clone size were set by TCRdb, not the authors. The sample contains 40,000 to 55,000 distinct CDR3 sequences, roughly 7% of them found a single time. The ten biggest clones cover around 7.9% of the sample.

The study was a case-control design nested within a healthcare worker cohort in London, UK, with weekly nasopharyngeal swab PCR tests and blood sampling. Healthcare workers were recruited during the week of the UK lockdown, between 23 and 31 March 2020, and followed weekly for up to about 15 weeks. The junction carries 18 bases between V and J, which are trimmed by 5 bases and 2 bases respectively. CDR1 and CDR2 are drawn from the germline V gene (reference sequence): DFQATT, SNEGSKA. The CDR3 measures 15 amino acids from cysteine to phenylalanine. The DNA shown is the 45-base CDR3, in frame from base 1. Notes on this clonotype: Its binding antigen is unknown. Qualities for individual bases were not recorded, and no much larger clone is one base off.

Sequencing used whole blood. This clonotype was obtained from an adult who was a healthcare worker with PCR-confirmed SARS-CoV-2 infection or an uninfected control (not recorded which). The chain joins TRBV20-1 to TRBJ1-2, with TRBD1 perhaps the D gene, on 5 matching bases. The sequenced DNA: TGCAGTGCTTCTGAAGGGACGGACTGGAACTATGGCTACACCTTC. Its product reads: CSASEGTDWNYGYTF.